The 21 T cell receptor beta chains listed next were all sequenced from one sample in a study of follicular helper T cells after annual influenza vaccination. Profiling relied on immunoSEQ multiplex PCR, and the TCRdb table lists in-frame clones only, not all of them. The table records 5,000 to 6,500 clones, roughly 85% of them present only once. Time point indicated: 2015-2016 season, pre-vaccination. The sample was CXCR5+ CD38- circulating T follicular helper cells from blood, taken on the day of influenza vaccination. Subset noted: circulating Tfh, non-naive CD4+CXCR5+PD-1+ (ICOS+CD38+ or ICOS-CD38-). The receptors originated from an adult who received the influenza vaccine.

The V and J genes are TRBV19 and TRBJ2-1; 15 bases fit TRBD2. With V trimmed by 7 bases and J by 0 bases, 19 bases remained unmatched. Per germline, CDR1 LNHDA and CDR2 SQIVND (reference sequence). The CDR3 length is 22 residues. As DNA, the CDR3 is TGTGCCAGTACCCCATGGGGGGGTTTAGGACTAGCGGGAGGGAGCTCCTACAATGAGCAGTTCTTC. This gives the protein CASTPWGGLGLAGGSSYNEQFF.

The gene calls are TRBV2 and TRBJ2-1; 7 positions match TRBD2. The V segment lost 11 bases and the J segment 7 bases; nucleotides outside the gene matches: 8. This CDR3 contains 12 residues. Germline V gene data show CDR1 as SNHLY and CDR2 as FYNNEI. CDR3 region: CASGLQRNEQFF. The CDR3 DNA is TGTGCCTCGGGACTACAGAGGAATGAGCAGTTCTTC.

The chain uses TRBV4-2 and TRBJ1-4; tentatively, D is TRBD1 (6 bases). V lost 4 bases, J lost 8 bases, and 17 bases lay in between. The CDR3 is made up of 15 amino acids. Germline V gene lookup returns CDR1 LGHNA and CDR2 YNFKEQ. The CDR3 DNA reads as TGTGCCAGCAGCCCCCAGCCTGGGGGCGCGGAAAAACTGTTTTTT. It translates to CASSPQPGGAEKLFF.

The genes are TRBV19 and TRBJ2-5; D is tentatively TRBD1 or TRBD2 (5 bases each). Germline loops: CDR1 LNHDA, CDR2 SQIVND (reference sequence). V dropped 5 bases and J dropped 2 bases, with 15 bases sitting between them. The CDR3 runs 15 residues. CDR3 amino acids: CASSLPGRMQETQYF. CDR3 DNA sequence: TGTGCCAGTAGTCTCCCGGGACGGATGCAAGAGACCCAGTACTTC.

The J gene is TRBJ1-3, the V gene TRBV25-1; possibly TRBD1 for D (6 bases). This CDR3 has 14 residues. Per germline, CDR1 MGHDK and CDR2 SYGVNS. V lost 8 bases and J 7 bases, leaving 18 bases between the germline ends. The CDR3 protein is CASHGPGGGNTIYF. Here the CDR3 DNA reads TGTGCCAGCCATGGGCCCGGGGGCGGGAACACCATATATTTT.

This clone has a handful of counts. The CDR3 loop is CAITRDGNNEQFF. In nucleotides, the CDR3 is TGTGCCATCACCCGGGACGGTAACAATGAGCAGTTCTTC. The chain couples TRBV10-3 to TRBJ2-1; D is possibly TRBD1 or TRBD2 (5 bases each). CDR3 size: 13 residues. V shed 7 bases and J shed 5 bases, with 12 bases lying between them. CDR1 is ENHRY and CDR2 is SYGVKD in the germline V gene.

A word on this clone: One end of the junction is discordant with germline, which a read error may explain. The J gene is TRBJ2-7, the V gene TRBV4-2; 8 bases fit TRBD2. The length of the CDR3 is 13 residues. The V gene's germline CDR1 is LGHNA and CDR2 YNFKEQ. CDR3 DNA: TGTGCCAGCAGCCAAGATCGGCTTCGGGAGGGAGTGTTC. The encoded protein is CASSQDRLREGVF.

This clone is a singleton in its sample. The chain recombines TRBV5-4 with TRBJ1-1, with 9 bases identical to TRBD1. J gave up 2 bases and V 7 bases, and 3 bases lay outside the gene matches. CDR3 length equals 13 residues. CDR1 and CDR2 from the germline V gene are SGHNT and YYREEE (reference sequence). The CDR3 region has the DNA TGTGCCAGCCACAGGGGGCGAAACACTGAAGCTTTCTTT. This sequence encodes CASHRGRNTEAFF.

This clone has a single count. The chain joins TRBV10-3 to TRBJ2-5, with D unclear. The CDR3 is made up of 13 amino acids. Trimming took off 10 bases at V and 2 bases at J, with 14 bases between the two ends. Germline CDR1 reads ENHRY; CDR2 reads SYGVKD. This CDR3 reads CATTISPQETQYF. The CDR3 DNA follows: TGTGCCACCACCATTTCGCCGCAAGAGACCCAGTACTTC.

The chain recombines TRBV28 with TRBJ2-7; the D gene is possibly TRBD1 (5 bases). CDR1 and CDR2 from the germline V gene are MDHEN and SYDVKM. The CDR3 runs 14 residues. Trimming pared 6 bases from V and 1 base from J, leaving 13 bases between. CDR3 in amino acids: CASRPQTVSYEQYF. CDR3 nucleotides: TGTGCCAGCAGACCCCAGACAGTTTCCTACGAGCAGTACTTC.

The chain is built from TRBV6-5 and TRBJ1-5; unclear D gene. V lost 2 bases and J lost 2, with 10 bases in between. Germline V CDR1 and CDR2: MNHEY, SVGAGI. The CDR3 runs 15 residues. DNA of the CDR3: TGTGCCAGCAGTTACGCAGGCGGTCGCAATCAGCCCCAGCATTTT. Protein: CASSYAGGRNQPQHF.

This clone has just one count. This rearrangement joins TRBV4-1 to TRBJ1-5; no reliable D call. This CDR3 region has 16 residues. Germline V gene lookup returns CDR1 MGHRA and CDR2 YSYEKL. Trimming took off 4 bases at V and 5 bases at J, with 18 bases between the two ends. CDR3 coding DNA: TGCGCCAGCAGCCCACCCCCCGGGGTAGCGGATCAGCCCCAGCATTTT. This gives the protein CASSPPPGVADQPQHF.

The chain uses TRBV18 and TRBJ2-1, with TRBD1 matching over 7 bases. The CDR3 runs 13 residues. Trimming took 0 bases from V and 12 from J; bases not matched to a gene: 5. Germline CDR1 is KGHSH and CDR2 is LQKENI. Here the CDR3 DNA reads TGTGCCAGCTCACCACCGCCGAGACAGGGGCAGTTCTTC. It is translated as CASSPPPRQGQFF.

This chain connects TRBV7-9 to TRBJ2-3; D uncertain. Trimming removed 4 bases from V and 6 bases from J, with 5 bases in between. In germline, CDR1 is SEHNR, CDR2 FQNEAQ (reference sequence). This CDR3 is 11 amino acids long. The CDR3 DNA reads TGTGCCAGCAGCTGGACGGATACGCAGTATTTT. It yields the protein CASSWTDTQYF.

This sequence joins TRBV7-8 and TRBJ2-3; 13 nucleotides line up with TRBD2. V lost 2 bases to trimming and J lost 9 bases; unmatched junction nucleotides: 8. This CDR3 region has 16 residues. CDR1 SGHVS and CDR2 FQNEAQ come from the germline V gene. The CDR3 sequence: CASSLRTSGSRDTQYF. Written as DNA, the CDR3 is TGTGCCAGCAGCTTAAGGACTAGCGGGAGTAGGGACACGCAGTATTTT.

The V call is TRBV6-4, the J call TRBJ2-2, with D maybe TRBD1 (6 bases). Germline V lookup: CDR1 MRHNA, CDR2 SNTAGT. Trimming stripped 4 bases from V and 5 bases from J, with 14 bases between. CDR3 length equals 15 residues. CDR3 bases: TGTGCCAGCAGTGCTGGCCAGGGGTTAACCGGGGAGCTGTTTTTT. It codes for CASSAGQGLTGELFF.

V and J are TRBV14 and TRBJ2-2; D is unclear. Between the trimmed V and J ends, which lost 4 bases and 0 bases, there was a span of 9 bases. This CDR3 has 15 amino acids. The germline gives CDR1 SGHDN, CDR2 FVKESK. The CDR3 is CASSPRQANTGELFF. DNA of the CDR3: TGTGCCAGCAGCCCCCGACAAGCGAACACCGGGGAGCTGTTTTTT.

This clone came up a few times. The chain employs TRBV5-4 and TRBJ2-6; D unclear. This CDR3 spans 12 amino acids. Germline V gives CDR1 SGHNT, CDR2 YYREEE (reference sequence). V lost 7 bases to trimming and J lost 2 bases, with 4 bases between them. CDR3 sequence: CASGAGANVLTF. The DNA of the CDR3 is TGTGCCAGCGGTGCTGGGGCCAACGTCCTGACTTTC.

CDR3 sequence reads: CASTSPRTDFNEKLFF. The CDR3 nucleotides are TGTGCCAGTACCTCCCCGAGGACGGATTTTAATGAAAAACTGTTTTTT. The chain recombines TRBV19 with TRBJ1-4; unclear D gene. Germline V gene data show CDR1 as LNHDA and CDR2 as SQIVND (reference sequence). Trimming removed 7 bases from V and 4 bases from J, with 19 bases in between. The CDR3 runs to 16 residues.

The rearrangement uses TRBV5-1 and TRBJ2-7; 10 bases match TRBD2. The CDR3 loop spans 17 amino acids. Trimming at V came to 5 bases and at J to 2 bases, leaving 13 bases not matched to a gene. Germline lookup yields CDR1 SGHRS and CDR2 YFSETQ. DNA for the CDR3: TGCGCCAGCAGTCACAACCCTACTAGCGGGATGCCCTACGAGCAGTACTTC. Translating gives CASSHNPTSGMPYEQYF. Filled out from reference TRBV5-1 and TRBJ2-7, the complete variable domain reads KAGVTQTPRYLIKTRGQQVTLSCSPISGHRSVSWYQQTPGQGLQFLFEYFSETQRNKGNFPGRFSGRQFSNSRSEMNVSTLELGDSALYLCASSHNPTSGMPYEQYFGPGTRLTVT.

The chain has TRBV28 and TRBJ2-2; D unresolved. CDR3 length equals 13 residues. CDR1 is MDHEN, CDR2 SYDVKM, per germline. V lost 2 bases and J lost 5, with 6 bases in between. Here the CDR3 reads CASSLPLTGELFF. CDR3 nucleotides: TGTGCCAGCAGTTTACCTCTAACCGGGGAGCTGTTTTTT.